This TCR beta chain was sequenced in a study of T cells in Graves' hyperthyroidism and ophthalmopathy. Findings and caveats of the study: Among thyroid clonotypes expanded above 0.001, most also appeared in blood.

Concerning this clonotype itself: Its antigen is as yet unknown.

Amplified regions were TCR beta CDR3 sequences from RNA transcripts. TCR CDR3 underwent first-round RT-PCR with the HTBI primer set. Each CDR3 protein gets one entry after TCRdb re-called the multiplex PCR reads with MiXCR. This table has roughly 500,000 distinct CDR3 sequences, over 45% appearing once. CDR1 SQVTM and CDR2 ANQGSEA come from the germline V gene. V was trimmed by 1 base and J by 5 bases, leaving 11 bases between them. This CDR3 has 13 amino acids. The TCR sequence derives from an adult woman with Graves' disease, either hyperthyroidism or ophthalmopathy (not recorded which). The source material was peripheral blood or thyroid tissue (not recorded which). This chain connects TRBV29-1 to TRBJ1-2; D gene ambiguous. CDR3 in amino acids: CSVEGGERYGYTF. For the CDR3, the DNA is TGCAGCGTTGAAGGGGGTGAGCGTTATGGCTACACCTTC.